The 15 T cell receptor beta chains given below trace back to one sample, sequenced in a study of cytomegalovirus exposure and HLA in healthy donors. Researchers ran the PCR with 60 Vbeta and 13 Jbeta primers. Assay: immunoSEQ multiplex PCR; the TCRdb copy retains only in-frame clones and omits some. Here the sample spans nearly 95,000 clones, around 8% being singletons. The sequencing sample was made of PBMCs. The receptor source for this set is a man aged 45-60 years in good health and CMV-seronegative.

Ten or more counts support this clone. The chain uses TRBV7-9 and TRBJ1-3, with D perhaps TRBD1 (5 bases). The CDR3 has 14 amino acids. Germline V lookup: CDR1 SEHNR, CDR2 FQNEAQ (reference sequence). The germline V and J ends were trimmed by 3 bases and 4 bases, with 10 bases remaining between them. CDR3 region: CASSFTGGGNTIYF. The DNA for the CDR3 is TGTGCCAGCAGCTTCACAGGCGGAGGAAACACCATATATTTT.

This clone has only a few counts. The CDR3 sequence is CASSARQGDYNEQFF. As DNA, the CDR3 is TGTGCCAGCAGCGCCCGACAGGGTGATTACAATGAGCAGTTCTTC. This rearrangement joins TRBV9 to TRBJ2-1; 7 bases align to TRBD1. The V gene's germline CDR1 is SGDLS and CDR2 YYNGEE. The ends lost 3 bases at V and 4 bases at J; junction bases unmatched: 7. CDR3 length: 15 residues.

In its sample, this clone was seen a few times. CDR3 residues: CASSQGDRVGDTEAFF. The CDR3 bases are TGCGCCAGCAGCCAAGGGGACAGGGTTGGGGACACTGAAGCTTTCTTT. The genes are TRBV4-1 and TRBJ1-1; 9 bases match TRBD1. The CDR3 runs 16 residues. The germline V gene encodes CDR1 MGHRA and CDR2 YSYEKL. The V segment lost 1 base and the J segment 3 bases; nucleotides outside the gene matches: 6.

The chain is built from TRBV7-8 and TRBJ2-5; perhaps TRBD2 as D (6 bases). TRBJ2-7 explains the end of the DNA better; the J call may be wrong. Germline V gene sequence: CDR1 SGHVS, CDR2 FQNEAQ. The CDR3 extends over 14 amino acids. CDR3 region: CASSLRDSVYEQYF. CDR3 nucleotides: TGTGCCAGCAGCTTAAGGGACTCGGTCTACGAGCAGTACTTC.

The chain employs TRBV6-6 and TRBJ1-1, with a weak D call TRBD1 (6 bases). V was cut by 6 bases and J by 5 bases, with 13 bases left in between. Germline V gene lookup returns CDR1 MNHNY and CDR2 SVGAGI (reference sequence). This CDR3 has 13 amino acids. The CDR3 loop is CASSSQGNTEAFF. The CDR3, as DNA: TGTGCCAGCAGCTCCCAGGGGAATACTGAAGCTTTCTTT.

This clone was recorded a few times. The chain employs TRBV25-1 and TRBJ2-7, with TRBD2 identical over 7 bases. V shed 4 bases and J 7 bases; nucleotides not matched to a gene: 10. The CDR3 contains 14 residues. Germline V gene data show CDR1 as MGHDK and CDR2 as SYGVNS. Here the CDR3 reads CASSVREAGREQYF. CDR3 bases: TGTGCCAGCAGTGTTCGGGAAGCGGGACGGGAGCAGTACTTC.

CDR3 loop: CASSERNLGGEQFF. The CDR3 DNA reads TGTGCCAGCAGTGAACGGAACTTGGGGGGTGAGCAGTTCTTC. V and J are TRBV6-1 and TRBJ2-1; perhaps TRBD2 as D (6 bases). V shed 2 bases and J shed 9 bases, with 14 bases lying between them. Germline V gives CDR1 MNHNS, CDR2 SASEGT. The CDR3 contains 14 residues.

This clone was seen a handful of times. The V call is TRBV27, the J call TRBJ1-5; D is unclear. The ends were cut back, 6 bases at V and 4 bases at J, with 10 bases in the middle. Per the germline V gene, CDR1 is MNHEY and CDR2 is SMNVEV (reference sequence). This CDR3 contains 13 residues. The CDR3 loop is CASSLSHNQPQHF. Written as DNA, the CDR3 is TGTGCCAGCAGCCTTTCACATAATCAGCCCCAGCATTTT.

This clone was observed a handful of times. This chain uses TRBV11-2 with TRBJ2-5; weak D call: TRBD2 (6 bases). Germline CDR1 SGHAT, CDR2 FQNNGV. The CDR3 length is 13 residues. The germline V and J ends were trimmed by 2 bases and 3 bases, with 7 bases remaining between them. CDR3 nucleotide sequence: TGTGCCAGCAGCTTATCGGGGGAAGAGACCCAGTACTTC. It codes for CASSLSGEETQYF.

The chain recombines TRBV11-1 with TRBJ2-4; possible D gene TRBD2, 5 bases. V was pared by 3 bases and J by 9 bases, with 18 bases between. Germline CDR1 SGHAT, CDR2 FQDESV (reference sequence). The CDR3 covers 15 residues. The CDR3 loop reads CASSLSGAGNVIQYF. CDR3 bases: TGTGCCAGCAGCTTGTCCGGTGCGGGTAATGTCATTCAGTACTTC.

This clone was seen more than once but under ten times. The CDR3 bases are TGTGCCAGCGGGGAGAGAGTCAACACTGAAGCTTTCTTT. It is translated as CASGERVNTEAFF. V gene TRBV28 combines with J gene TRBJ1-1; D remains ambiguous. Germline loops: CDR1 MDHEN, CDR2 SYDVKM. This CDR3 region has 13 residues. The V and J ends lost 8 bases and 2 bases respectively, with 12 bases between them.

The chain has TRBV11-1 and TRBJ2-1; a possible D gene is TRBD1 (5 bases). Germline lookup yields CDR1 SGHAT and CDR2 FQDESV (reference sequence). Deletions cut 1 base from V and 5 bases from J, with 12 bases between. The CDR3 loop spans 15 amino acids. CDR3 nucleotides: TGTGCCAGCAGCTTAGGTCAGGGCATGAACAATGAGCAGTTCTTC. Translated, it gives CASSLGQGMNNEQFF.

This clone was counted only a few times. The chain joins TRBV18 to TRBJ2-5; 10 bases align to TRBD2. J gave up 1 base and V 2 bases, and 7 bases lay outside the gene matches. Germline assignment: CDR1 KGHSH and CDR2 LQKENI. The CDR3 consists of 17 residues. CDR3 nucleotides: TGTGCCAGCTCACCAGATATAGCGGGAGGCTTCCAAGAGACCCAGTACTTC. It translates to CASSPDIAGGFQETQYF.

This clone occurred a few times. This chain uses TRBV6-5 with TRBJ2-5; D is ambiguous. This CDR3 is built from 12 residues. CDR1 is MNHEY, CDR2 SVGAGI, per germline. Trimming took 0 bases from V and 5 from J, leaving 4 bases between them. This CDR3 is CASSYSGETQYF. CDR3 DNA sequence: TGTGCCAGCAGTTACTCCGGGGAGACCCAGTACTTC.

This clone was detected a few times. This chain joins TRBV5-4 and TRBJ1-3, with D unresolved. Looked up from germline, CDR1 is SGHNT and CDR2 is YYREEE (reference sequence). V shed 2 bases and J shed 6 bases, with 18 bases lying between them. This CDR3 is built from 16 residues. CDR3 in amino acids: CASSFVASTALNTIYF. CDR3 DNA: TGTGCCAGCAGCTTCGTTGCGTCCACAGCCTTAAACACCATATATTTT.